This T cell receptor beta chain was sequenced for a study of T cell clonotyping in hematopoietic cell transplantation. Background on the study: Cytoreduction preceded collection of pretransplant recipient samples.

This sample's time point: recipient sample about 28 days before transplant, after cytoreduction. Blood collection times were about day -28 and days 30, 100, 180 posttransplant. Findings of the study overall: After transplant, recipient diversity fell while pathologically expanded clonotypes grew through day 180. At the given depth, recipient repertoires were over 95% de novo clonotypes.

Produced via immunoSEQ multiplex PCR; TCRdb's table is partial and in-frame only. The sample comprises about 38,000 clones, roughly 95% of which are singletons, and 1.5% to 2% rests with the top ten. Germline CDR1 and CDR2: SNHLY and FYNNEI. The CDR3 runs to 15 residues. V gave up 4 bases and J gave up 3 bases; unmatched junction bases: 6. In this sample, this clone turned up a few times. The antigen remains undetermined. The clonotype comes from a man aged 40-50 years with chronic myeloid leukemia. Some clones in this sample may be carry-over from other donors' samples. V usage is TRBV2 and J usage is TRBJ1-5; 7 bases line up with TRBD1. The material sequenced was peripheral blood mononuclear cells, taken before stem cell transplant. The CDR3 loop reads CASSVGTVHNQPQHF. The CDR3 DNA reads as TGTGCCAGCAGTGTCGGGACAGTCCACAATCAGCCCCAGCATTTT.